Shown below are 11 T cell receptor beta chains from a single sample sequenced in a study of cytomegalovirus exposure and HLA in healthy donors. The PCR had 60 Vbeta and 13 Jbeta primers. Sequencing used immunoSEQ multiplex PCR; TCRdb keeps in-frame clones, though not all of them. This sample carries about 86,000 clones, 70% to 80% of them seen once, and the ten largest clones take roughly 15%. The material sequenced was PBMCs. These receptors were collected from a woman between 35 and 50 years old in good health and CMV-seropositive.

In this sample, this clone turned up once. Written as DNA, the CDR3 is TGTGCCAGCAAGATCGGACAGCCGGGCGTGGATGGCTACACCTTC. This encodes CASKIGQPGVDGYTF. This chain uses TRBV2 with TRBJ1-2; maybe TRBD1 (6 bases). V was shortened by 7 bases and J by 6 bases, with 21 bases between the two germline ends. CDR1 SNHLY and CDR2 FYNNEI come from the germline V gene. This CDR3 spans 15 amino acids.

This clone was counted a single time. The chain is built from TRBV9 and TRBJ1-2; D is unresolved. Germline values: CDR1 SGDLS, CDR2 YYNGEE. V was shortened by 0 bases and J by 3 bases, with 15 bases between the two germline ends. The CDR3 sequence is 16 residues long. The CDR3 DNA follows: TGTGCCAGCAGCGTAGTCCCCACGATACCAGACTATGGCTACACCTTC. Translation gives CASSVVPTIPDYGYTF.

V is TRBV2 and J is TRBJ1-5; no definite D call. This CDR3 has 13 residues. Germline CDR1 and CDR2: SNHLY and FYNNEI. V lost 8 bases and J lost 7, with 15 bases in between. CDR3 sequence (DNA): TGTGCCAGCGGTCTCGGCGTGAGGCAGCCCCAGCATTTT. Protein sequence: CASGLGVRQPQHF.

The CDR3 sequence: CASSLTSSGIPTDTQYF. For the CDR3, the DNA is TGTGCCAGCAGTTTGACATCTAGCGGGATCCCCACAGATACGCAGTATTTT. V gene TRBV28 combines with J gene TRBJ2-3; 9 nucleotides agree with TRBD2. Germline lookup yields CDR1 MDHEN and CDR2 SYDVKM. The CDR3 is 17 amino acids. The J segment lost 2 bases and the V segment lost 3 bases, leaving 9 bases of the junction unmatched.

With regard to this clone: Other DNA variants within this sample encode the same CDR3. The rearrangement joins TRBV18 to TRBJ1-4; 7 positions agree with TRBD1. V trimming: 3 bases; J trimming: 2 bases; junction bases outside the gene matches: 3. CDR3 size: 15 residues. Germline assignment: CDR1 KGHSH and CDR2 LQKENI. This CDR3 is CASSPQTGTNEKLFF. The CDR3 DNA is TGTGCCAGCTCACCTCAGACAGGGACTAATGAAAAACTGTTTTTT.

The count of this clone is one. V is TRBV7-9 and J is TRBJ2-3; 10 bases match TRBD2. The CDR3 covers 16 residues. Trimming cost V 5 bases and J 6 bases; bases outside gene matches: 11. Germline loops: CDR1 SEHNR, CDR2 FQNEAQ (reference sequence). The CDR3 coding sequence is TGTGCCAGCAGCCGTGGTAGCGGGGGGCCAGGGGATACGCAGTATTTT. This codes for CASSRGSGGPGDTQYF.

Here the CDR3 reads CASSRGWANEKLFF. Here the CDR3 DNA reads TGTGCCAGCAGTCGGGGTTGGGCTAATGAAAAACTGTTTTTT. The rearrangement joins TRBV6-5 to TRBJ1-4; D not resolved. The germline V gene has CDR1 MNHEY and CDR2 SVGAGI. V lost 5 bases and J lost 3, with 10 bases in between. This CDR3 comprises 14 residues.

This clone was observed a handful of times. The V call is TRBV10-3, the J call TRBJ2-7, with 10 bases aligning to TRBD1. Trimming cost V 8 bases and J 2 bases; bases outside gene matches: 3. Germline-derived CDR1 and CDR2 are ENHRY and SYGVKD. The CDR3 has 13 amino acids. CDR3 region: CAIRDRGTYEQYF. In nucleotides, the CDR3 is TGTGCCATCCGGGACAGGGGTACCTACGAGCAGTACTTC.

This rearrangement joins TRBV6-1 to TRBJ1-6, with no clear D. V was clipped by 6 bases and J by 9 bases, with 18 bases between them. The CDR3 has 15 residues. Germline-derived CDR1 and CDR2 are MNHNS and SASEGT. The CDR3, as DNA: TGTGCCAGCAGCCGGGCGGAGGGTTCGGGTTCACCCCTCCACTTT. Translation: CASSRAEGSGSPLHF.

The chain has TRBV6-5 and TRBJ2-7; D gene uncertain. Trimming removed 2 bases from V and 0 bases from J, with 8 bases in between. CDR3 length: 14 amino acids. Germline CDR1 MNHEY, CDR2 SVGAGI. The CDR3 loop is CASSYRLNSYEQYF. In DNA, the CDR3 is TGTGCCAGCAGTTACCGACTGAACTCCTACGAGCAGTACTTC.

V is TRBV7-9 and J is TRBJ2-7; D not certain. Germline V gene sequence: CDR1 SEHNR, CDR2 FQNEAQ (reference sequence). This CDR3 has 13 residues. V was cut by 2 bases and J by 6 bases, with 11 bases left in between. In DNA form, the CDR3 reads TGTGCCAGCAGCTTACTTGGAGTCCTCGAGCAGTACTTC. Translation: CASSLLGVLEQYF. The entire variable domain, with the rest obtained from reference TRBV7-9 and TRBJ2-7, is as follows: DTGVSQNPRHKITKRGQNVTFRCDPISEHNRLYWYRQTLGQGPEFLTYFQNEAQLEKSRLLSDRFSAERPKGSFSTLEIQRTEQGDSAMYLCASSLLGVLEQYFGPGTRLTVT.